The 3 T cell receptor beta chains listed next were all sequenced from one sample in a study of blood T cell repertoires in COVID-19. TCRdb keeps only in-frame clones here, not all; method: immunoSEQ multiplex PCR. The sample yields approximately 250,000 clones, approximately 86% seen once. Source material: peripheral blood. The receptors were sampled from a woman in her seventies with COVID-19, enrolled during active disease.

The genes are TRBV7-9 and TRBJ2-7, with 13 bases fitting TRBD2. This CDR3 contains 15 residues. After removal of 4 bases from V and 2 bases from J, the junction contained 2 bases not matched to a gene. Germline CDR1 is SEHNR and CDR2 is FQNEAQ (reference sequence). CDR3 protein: CASSSLAGGPYEQYF. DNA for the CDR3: TGTGCCAGCAGCTCACTAGCGGGGGGGCCCTACGAGCAGTACTTC. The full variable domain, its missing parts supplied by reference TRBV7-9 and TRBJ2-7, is DTGVSQNPRHKITKRGQNVTFRCDPISEHNRLYWYRQTLGQGPEFLTYFQNEAQLEKSRLLSDRFSAERPKGSFSTLEIQRTEQGDSAMYLCASSSLAGGPYEQYFGPGTRLTVT.

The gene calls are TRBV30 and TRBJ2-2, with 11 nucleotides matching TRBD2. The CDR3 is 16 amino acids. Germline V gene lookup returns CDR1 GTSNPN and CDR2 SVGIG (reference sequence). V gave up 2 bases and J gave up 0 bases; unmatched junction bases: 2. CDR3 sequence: CAWSRGLAANTGELFF. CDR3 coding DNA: TGTGCCTGGAGTAGGGGACTAGCGGCGAACACCGGGGAGCTGTTTTTT.

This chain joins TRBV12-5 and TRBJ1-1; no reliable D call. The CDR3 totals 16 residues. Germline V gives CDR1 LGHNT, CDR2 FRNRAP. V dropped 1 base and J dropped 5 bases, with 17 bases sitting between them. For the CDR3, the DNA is TGTGCTAGTGGTTTGGATCCCTCCCGGGGAGGAACTGAAGCTTTCTTT. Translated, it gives CASGLDPSRGGTEAFF.